This T cell receptor (beta chain) was sequenced for a study of T cell repertoires in cytomegalovirus infection. Study-level information: The public TCR beta signatures pointed to both CMV infection and matching HLA type. Points from the study as a whole: People with CMV and the relevant HLA were identified by cumulative public TCR beta family frequency.

Each CDR3 protein is one row after TCRdb ran MiXCR on the reads. This table holds approximately 500,000 distinct CDR3 sequences, more than 30% found once. Germline CDR1 reads SGHNT; CDR2 reads YYREEE (reference sequence). The V gene end was trimmed by 4 bases and the J gene end by 7 bases; junction bases not matched to a gene: 14. The CDR3 contains 16 residues. This clonotype was recorded a few times. Its specificity is not known. V and J are TRBV5-4 and TRBJ2-3; 8 bases agree with TRBD2. The sample in question was cultured PBMCs, obtained from culture after CMV antigen stimulation. The origin of this receptor is a human donor in good health (CMV status not recorded). Some clones in this sample may be carry-over from other donors' samples. CDR3 nucleotide sequence: TGTGCCAGCAGCAGACCTAGCGGGCAGGAGGGGAATACGCAGTATTTT. Translated, it gives CASSRPSGQEGNTQYF.